This TCR beta chain was retrieved from a study of vaccination and CD4 T cells after COVID-19. Study-level background: Controls had a CEFX pool, an HIV-1 Nef pool, or no peptide added. Study-wide results and caveats: Nearly all convalescent vaccine-specific clones, 304 of 307, recognized only SARS-CoV-2 spike.

In this sample, this clonotype turned up a few times. The antigen is undetermined. Oncomine TCR Beta short-read sequencing was applied to DNA from cultured CD4+ T cells. From CD4+ T cells that had been cultured, genomic DNA was extracted. TCRdb independently ran MiXCR on the PCR reads; one entry per CDR3 protein. The profile shows more than 12,000 distinct CDR3 sequences, 30% of them singletons. This sample's treatment: roughly 11-day PBMC culture with coronavirus spike peptide pools or control peptides (ViraFEST assay). PBMCs, plated at approximately 2 million per well, were grown in the presence of roughly 10 IU/ml IL-2 and 8.5 to 10 ug/ml peptide pools. Germline trimming cut 0 bases from V and 3 bases from J; bases unmatched to any gene: 4. The CDR3 length is 16 residues. Germline values: CDR1 SGHTA, CDR2 FQGNSA.

Sample: cultured CD4+ T cells from blood. V usage is TRBV7-2 and J usage is TRBJ2-7, with 11 bases identical to TRBD1. The TCR comes from a human donor with COVID-19. CDR3 nucleotides: TGTGCCAGCAGCTTAGCGGTCGGGACAGGGGGCTACGAGCAGTACTTC. Protein product: CASSLAVGTGGYEQYF.